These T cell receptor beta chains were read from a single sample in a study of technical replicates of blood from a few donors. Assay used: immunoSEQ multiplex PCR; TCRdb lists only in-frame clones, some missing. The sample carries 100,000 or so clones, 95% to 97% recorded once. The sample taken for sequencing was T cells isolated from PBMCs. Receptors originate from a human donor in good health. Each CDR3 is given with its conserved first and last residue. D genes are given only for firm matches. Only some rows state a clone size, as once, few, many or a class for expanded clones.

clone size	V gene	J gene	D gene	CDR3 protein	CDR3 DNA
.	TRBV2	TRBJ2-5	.	CASSDGIWGETQYF	TGTGCCAGCAGTGACGGGATATGGGGAGAGACCCAGTACTTC
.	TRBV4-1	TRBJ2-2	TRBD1	CASSQGQVHTGELFF	TGCGCCAGCAGCCAGGGACAGGTCCACACCGGGGAGCTGTTTTTT
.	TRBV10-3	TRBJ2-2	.	CAISGYTGELFF	TGTGCCATCAGTGGCTATACCGGGGAGCTGTTTTTT
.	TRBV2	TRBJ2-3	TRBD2	CASSDAGLADTDTQYF	TGTGCCAGCAGTGACGCTGGACTAGCGGACACAGATACGCAGTATTTT
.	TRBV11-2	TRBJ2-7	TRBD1	CASSFWTGGAYEQYF	TGTGCCAGCAGTTTCTGGACAGGGGGGGCCTACGAGCAGTACTTC
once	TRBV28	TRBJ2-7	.	CASSFLSVSVSYEQYF	TGTGCCAGCAGTTTCCTCAGTGTGTCCGTCTCCTACGAGCAGTACTTC
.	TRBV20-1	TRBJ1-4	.	CSVYRDEKLFF	TGCAGTGTCTACAGGGATGAAAAACTGTTTTTT
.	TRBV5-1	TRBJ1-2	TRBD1	CASSLAIGTGDYYGYTF	TGCGCCAGCAGCCTAGCCATTGGGACAGGGGATTATTATGGCTACACCTTC
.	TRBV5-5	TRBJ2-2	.	CASSFRGTGELFF	TGTGCCAGCAGCTTCCGGGGAACCGGGGAGCTGTTTTTT
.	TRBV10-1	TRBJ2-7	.	CASSEGLSYEQYF	TGCGCCAGCAGTGAGGGACTGTCCTACGAGCAGTACTTC
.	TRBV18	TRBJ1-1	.	CASSPLGHTEAFF	TGTGCCAGCTCACCTCTCGGTCACACTGAAGCTTTCTTT
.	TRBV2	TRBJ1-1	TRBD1	CASSETGTGRNTEAFF	TGTGCCAGCAGTGAGACCGGGACAGGGCGGAACACTGAAGCTTTCTTT
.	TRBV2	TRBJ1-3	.	CASSDRRQGSGNTIYF	TGTGCCAGCAGTGATCGAAGGCAGGGCTCTGGAAACACCATATATTTT
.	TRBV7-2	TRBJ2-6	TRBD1	CASSPGQGLRGVLTF	TGTGCCAGCAGCCCGGGACAGGGACTTCGGGGTGTCCTGACTTTC
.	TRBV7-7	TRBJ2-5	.	CASSLGLQETQYF	TGTGCTAGCAGCCTGGGCCTCCAAGAGACCCAGTACTTC
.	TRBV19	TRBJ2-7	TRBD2	CASKIAGVNEQYF	TGTGCCAGTAAAATAGCGGGGGTCAACGAGCAGTACTTC
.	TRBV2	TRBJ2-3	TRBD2	CASSALAGGADTQYF	TGTGCCAGCAGTGCCCTAGCGGGAGGCGCAGATACGCAGTATTTT
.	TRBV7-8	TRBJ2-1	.	CASSLNTQEQFF	TGTGCCAGCAGCCTTAATACACAAGAGCAGTTCTTC
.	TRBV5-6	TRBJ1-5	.	CASSSRIQGLQPQHF	TGTGCCAGCAGCTCCAGAATTCAGGGTTTACAGCCCCAGCATTTT
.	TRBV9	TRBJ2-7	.	CASSVSAAGAQLGEQYF	TGTGCCAGCAGCGTAAGTGCCGCAGGGGCCCAATTGGGCGAGCAGTACTTC
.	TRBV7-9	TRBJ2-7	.	CASSPTVHLYEQYF	TGTGCCAGCAGCCCGACAGTTCACCTCTACGAGCAGTACTTC
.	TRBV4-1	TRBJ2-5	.	CASSQISEGAGETQYF	TGCGCCAGCAGCCAAATCTCGGAGGGGGCCGGGGAGACCCAGTACTTC
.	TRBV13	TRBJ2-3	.	CASSLVLDTQYF	TGTGCCAGCAGCTTAGTTCTTGATACGCAGTATTTT
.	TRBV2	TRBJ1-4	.	CASHKNEKLFF	TGTGCCAGCCACAAGAATGAAAAACTGTTTTTT